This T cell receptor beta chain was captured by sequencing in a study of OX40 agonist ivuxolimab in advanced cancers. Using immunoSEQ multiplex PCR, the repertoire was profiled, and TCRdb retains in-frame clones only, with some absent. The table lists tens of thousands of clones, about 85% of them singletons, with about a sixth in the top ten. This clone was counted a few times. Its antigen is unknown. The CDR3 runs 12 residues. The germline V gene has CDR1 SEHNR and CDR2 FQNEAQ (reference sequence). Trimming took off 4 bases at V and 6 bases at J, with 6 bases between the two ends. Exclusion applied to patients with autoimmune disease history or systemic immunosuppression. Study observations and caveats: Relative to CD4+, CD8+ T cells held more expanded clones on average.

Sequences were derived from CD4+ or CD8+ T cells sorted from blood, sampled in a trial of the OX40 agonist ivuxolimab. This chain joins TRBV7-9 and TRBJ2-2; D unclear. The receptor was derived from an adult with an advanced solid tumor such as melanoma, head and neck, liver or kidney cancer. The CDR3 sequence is CASSSLSGELFF. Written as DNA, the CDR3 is TGTGCCAGCAGCTCCCTCTCCGGGGAGCTGTTTTTT.